These T cell receptor beta chains were read from a single sample in a study of early T cells in non-severe SARS-CoV-2 infection. TCRdb re-called the 5' RACE reads through MiXCR, storing one row per CDR3 protein. Here the sample spans tens of thousands of distinct CDR3 sequences, approximately 8% being singletons. The sample consisted of whole blood, taken at baseline. These receptor sequences come from an adult who was a healthcare worker with PCR-confirmed SARS-CoV-2 infection or an uninfected control (not recorded which). Both conserved end residues are part of each CDR3. Each record gives: J gene, V gene, D gene, clone size, CDR3 protein, CDR3 DNA. The D gene is left open where the match is weak. Not every row has a clone size; where given, it reads once, few, many or a size class.

>TRBJ2-7|TRBV7-9|NA|many
CASSLGRPDEQYF
TGTGCCAGCAGCCTGGGACGTCCCGACGAGCAGTACTTC
>TRBJ2-5|TRBV29-1|NA|few
CSVGRQWEETQYF
TGCAGCGTTGGGAGACAATGGGAAGAGACCCAGTACTTC
>TRBJ2-1|TRBV7-9|NA|NA
CASSWGDPEGNEQFF
TGTGCCAGCAGCTGGGGGGACCCGGAGGGAAATGAGCAGTTCTTC
>TRBJ2-1|TRBV7-6|TRBD2|many
CASSPIGGGYNEQFF
TGTGCCAGCAGCCCCATCGGGGGGGGTTACAATGAGCAGTTCTTC
>TRBJ1-2|TRBV19|NA|few
CASSITGSYGYTF
TGTGCCAGTAGTATTACAGGGTCCTATGGCTACACCTTC
>TRBJ1-1|TRBV28|NA|few
CASGENTEAFF
TGTGCCAGCGGGGAGAACACTGAAGCTTTCTTT
>TRBJ2-1|TRBV11-2|NA|few
CASSHQLGGRSSNEQFF
TGTGCCAGCAGCCACCAGCTAGGAGGGAGGAGTTCCAATGAGCAGTTCTTC
>TRBJ2-3|TRBV19|TRBD1|few
CASSLSGTGTADTQYF
TGTGCCAGTAGTCTTTCCGGGACAGGGACGGCAGATACGCAGTATTTT
>TRBJ2-5|TRBV11-2|NA|NA
CASSLDRETQYF
TGTGCCAGCAGCTTGGACAGAGAGACCCAGTACTTC
>TRBJ2-5|TRBV6-1|TRBD2|NA
CASSDPSIAGRETQYF
TGTGCCAGCAGTGACCCCTCCATAGCGGGAAGAGAGACCCAGTACTTC